These 20 T cell receptor beta chains share one sample of origin, sequenced in a study of T cell repertoires in cytomegalovirus infection. These receptors have no identified antigens. TCRdb reanalysed the reads using MiXCR and keeps one entry per CDR3 protein. The repertoire holds 400,000 to 600,000 distinct CDR3 sequences, with approximately 46% as singletons. The sequenced sample was cultured PBMCs, obtained from culture after CMV antigen stimulation. All receptors come from a human donor in good health (CMV status not recorded). Some clones in this sample may be carry-over from other donors' samples.

This clonotype was detected only once. This chain uses TRBV20-1 with TRBJ2-7; 8 bases map to TRBD2. Looked up from germline, CDR1 is DFQATT and CDR2 is SNEGSKA (reference sequence). The V segment lost 1 base and the J segment 2 bases; nucleotides outside the gene matches: 4. The CDR3 runs 14 residues. CDR3 bases: TGCAGTGCTAGAGTGCCGGGAGGGGCCTACGAGCAGTACTTC. This sequence encodes CSARVPGGAYEQYF.

This chain uses TRBV18 with TRBJ2-7; D is undetermined. This CDR3 is 14 amino acids long. The germline gives CDR1 KGHSH, CDR2 LQKENI. V lost 3 bases to trimming and J lost 6 bases, with 15 bases between them. CDR3: CASSPRVDVAEQYF. The CDR3 coding sequence is TGTGCCAGCTCACCTCGGGTTGATGTAGCCGAGCAGTACTTC.

The chain carries TRBV27 and TRBJ2-1, with D maybe TRBD2 (5 bases). This CDR3 region has 11 residues. Germline CDR1 is MNHEY and CDR2 is SMNVEV (reference sequence). Trimming stripped 8 bases from V and 4 bases from J, with 6 bases between. CDR3 bases: TGTGCCAGCGAGGGTTACAATGAGCAGTTCTTC. Its protein product is CASEGYNEQFF.

CDR3 amino acids: CASSVQGASGYTF. Written as DNA, the CDR3 is TGTGCCAGCAGTGTACAGGGGGCGAGTGGCTACACCTTC. The chain links TRBV6-1 to TRBJ1-2; 9 bases match TRBD1. Germline-derived CDR1 and CDR2 are MNHNS and SASEGT. V lost 4 bases and J lost 7; bases outside the gene matches: 4. CDR3 size: 13 residues.

The rearrangement uses TRBV12-3 or TRBV12-4 and TRBJ2-5; 10 bases are a match to TRBD2. Trimming removed 9 bases from V and 0 bases from J; junction bases left unmatched: 4. There are 14 residues in the CDR3. The CDR3, as DNA: TGTGCCAGTTCTAGCGGGGGTAACCAAGAGACCCAGTACTTC. It encodes CASSSGGNQETQYF.

This clonotype appeared a few times. The chain carries TRBV6-1 and TRBJ2-7, with TRBD1 identical over 8 bases. Germline V gene sequence: CDR1 MNHNS, CDR2 SASEGT. This CDR3 comprises 14 residues. The V and J ends lost 6 bases and 0 bases, in that order; junction bases with no gene match: 4. The CDR3 DNA is TGTGCCAGCAGCAAGGACAGGGCCTCCTACGAGCAGTACTTC. Its translation: CASSKDRASYEQYF.

The chain joins TRBV11-3 to TRBJ2-1, with D tentatively TRBD2 (6 bases). The V and J ends lost 2 bases and 10 bases respectively, with 18 bases between them. CDR3 size: 15 residues. Germline CDR1 reads SGHNT; CDR2 reads YENEEA. CDR3 protein: CASSLTPGLEGEQFF. CDR3 DNA sequence: TGTGCCAGCAGCTTAACTCCGGGACTCGAGGGGGAGCAGTTCTTC.

V is TRBV7-2 and J is TRBJ2-5; 9 nucleotides align to TRBD2. V dropped 5 bases and J dropped 9; count of bases not matched to a gene: 10. The CDR3 is made up of 14 amino acids. Germline V lookup: CDR1 SGHTA, CDR2 FQGNSA. CDR3 DNA: TGTGCCAGCAGCGTTACCGGGACTAGCAGGTCCCAGTACTTC. It encodes CASSVTGTSRSQYF. Combining the CDR3 with reference TRBV7-2 and TRBJ2-5 gives the whole variable domain GAGVSQSPSNKVTEKGKDVELRCDPISGHTALYWYRQSLGQGLEFLIYFQGNSAPDKSGLPSDRFSAERTGGSVSTLTIQRTQQEDSAVYLCASSVTGTSRSQYFGPGTRLLVL.

This sequence joins TRBV7-9 and TRBJ2-5; 7 bases align to TRBD2. CDR1 and CDR2 (germline): SEHNR, FQNEAQ (reference sequence). The CDR3 runs 12 residues. V lost 8 bases and J lost 5; bases outside the gene matches: 5. CDR3 bases: TGTGCCAGCTCAGGGAGGGTTGAGACCCAGTACTTC. It codes for CASSGRVETQYF.

This chain uses TRBV5-1 with TRBJ2-5, with 8 bases matching TRBD1. This CDR3 is 13 amino acids long. J was trimmed by 2 bases and V by 4 bases; bases with no gene match: 1. CDR1 is SGHRS and CDR2 is YFSETQ in the germline V gene. The CDR3 sequence is CASSQGAQETQYF. CDR3 coding DNA: TGCGCCAGCAGCCAGGGGGCTCAAGAGACCCAGTACTTC. Full variable domain (outside the CDR3, taken from reference TRBV5-1 and TRBJ2-5): KAGVTQTPRYLIKTRGQQVTLSCSPISGHRSVSWYQQTPGQGLQFLFEYFSETQRNKGNFPGRFSGRQFSNSRSEMNVSTLELGDSALYLCASSQGAQETQYFGPGTRLLVL.

In DNA form, the CDR3 reads TGTGCCAGCAGGCCCCTGGCAGCAGACTATGGCTACACCTTC. It codes for CASRPLAADYGYTF. The gene calls are TRBV7-2 and TRBJ1-2; D unclear. The CDR3 totals 14 residues. Trimming left V 6 bases short and J 3 bases short, with 14 bases between. The V gene's germline CDR1 is SGHTA and CDR2 FQGNSA. Filled out from reference TRBV7-2 and TRBJ1-2, the complete variable domain reads GAGVSQSPSNKVTEKGKDVELRCDPISGHTALYWYRQSLGQGLEFLIYFQGNSAPDKSGLPSDRFSAERTGGSVSTLTIQRTQQEDSAVYLCASRPLAADYGYTFGSGTRLTVV.

This clonotype showed up just a few times. This chain uses TRBV6-5 with TRBJ2-7; maybe TRBD1 (5 bases). The V gene's germline CDR1 is MNHEY and CDR2 SVGAGI. CDR3 length: 13 amino acids. V lost 4 bases, J lost 4 bases, and 11 bases lay in between. The CDR3 protein is CASSSDRLYEQYF. DNA for the CDR3: TGTGCCAGCAGTTCCGACAGACTTTACGAGCAGTACTTC.

This clonotype was seen a few times. V usage is TRBV20-1 and J usage is TRBJ2-2; D may correspond to TRBD1 or TRBD2 (5 bases each). The germline V gene encodes CDR1 DFQATT and CDR2 SNEGSKA (reference sequence). The CDR3 loop spans 12 amino acids. Trimming stripped 2 bases from V and 10 bases from J, with 11 bases between. The DNA of the CDR3 is TGCAGTGCTAGAACCGGGGCCGAGGAGCTGTTTTTT. Its translation: CSARTGAEELFF.

The chain has TRBV27 and TRBJ2-1; no firm D call. V was clipped by 6 bases and J by 8 bases, with 20 bases between them. The CDR3 length is 15 residues. Germline values: CDR1 MNHEY, CDR2 SMNVEV (reference sequence). The CDR3 region has the DNA TGTGCCAGCAGCCTGCTGGCGCTTGGGCGCGATGAGCAGTTCTTC. This codes for CASSLLALGRDEQFF.

V is TRBV7-2 and J is TRBJ2-5, with a tentative D call TRBD2 (6 bases). CDR1 and CDR2 from the germline V gene are SGHTA and FQGNSA. The V end lost 0 bases, the J end lost 5 bases, and 13 bases lay between the germline ends. This CDR3 is built from 15 residues. CDR3 DNA: TGTGCCAGCAGCTTAGCGCTTGGGGGGATGGAGACCCAGTACTTC. As protein: CASSLALGGMETQYF.

The rearrangement uses TRBV6-5 and TRBJ2-1, with D possibly called TRBD1 or TRBD2 (5 bases each). The V gene's germline CDR1 is MNHEY and CDR2 SVGAGI. This CDR3 contains 15 residues. The V and J ends lost 8 bases and 1 base respectively, with 15 bases between them. CDR3 in DNA: TGTGCCAGCTCCTTTTCGGGACCGTCCTACAATGAGCAGTTCTTC. Encoded protein: CASSFSGPSYNEQFF.

A few counts support this clonotype. V gene TRBV6-2 or TRBV6-3 combines with J gene TRBJ2-7; TRBD1 aligns across 12 bases. The CDR3 is 15 amino acids. Germline V lookup: CDR1 MNHEY, CDR2 SVGEGT. The junction had 6 bases not matched to a gene; V was cut back by 4 bases and J by 5 bases. The chain's CDR3 is CASSSPGQGADEQYF. In nucleotides, the CDR3 is TGTGCCAGCAGTTCTCCGGGACAGGGGGCGGACGAGCAGTACTTC.

The chain has TRBV2 and TRBJ1-2; TRBD1 aligns across 10 bases. With 6 bases clipped from V and 3 bases from J, the junction kept 10 bases outside the gene matches. From germline, CDR1 is SNHLY and CDR2 FYNNEI. There are 16 residues in the CDR3. Here the CDR3 reads CASSASRQGAHYGYTF. The CDR3 nucleotides read TGTGCCAGCAGCGCCTCTCGACAGGGGGCCCACTATGGCTACACCTTC.

This clonotype has only a few counts. The chain joins TRBV7-2 to TRBJ2-1; D remains ambiguous. Trimming pared 4 bases from V and 2 bases from J, leaving 9 bases between. The CDR3 totals 14 residues. The germline gives CDR1 SGHTA, CDR2 FQGNSA. The CDR3 loop is CASSSRPAYNEQFF. CDR3 nucleotides: TGTGCCAGCAGCTCGCGCCCGGCCTACAATGAGCAGTTCTTC.

This clonotype has more than one count but fewer than ten. This chain joins TRBV7-8 and TRBJ2-3, with TRBD2 matching over 8 bases. The V segment lost 1 base and the J segment 1 base; nucleotides outside the gene matches: 4. Germline CDR1 reads SGHVS; CDR2 reads FQNEAQ. This CDR3 has 16 residues. CDR3 sequence reads: CASSLGRGGGTDTQYF. In nucleotides, the CDR3 is TGTGCCAGCAGCTTAGGACGGGGGGGGGGCACAGATACGCAGTATTTT.